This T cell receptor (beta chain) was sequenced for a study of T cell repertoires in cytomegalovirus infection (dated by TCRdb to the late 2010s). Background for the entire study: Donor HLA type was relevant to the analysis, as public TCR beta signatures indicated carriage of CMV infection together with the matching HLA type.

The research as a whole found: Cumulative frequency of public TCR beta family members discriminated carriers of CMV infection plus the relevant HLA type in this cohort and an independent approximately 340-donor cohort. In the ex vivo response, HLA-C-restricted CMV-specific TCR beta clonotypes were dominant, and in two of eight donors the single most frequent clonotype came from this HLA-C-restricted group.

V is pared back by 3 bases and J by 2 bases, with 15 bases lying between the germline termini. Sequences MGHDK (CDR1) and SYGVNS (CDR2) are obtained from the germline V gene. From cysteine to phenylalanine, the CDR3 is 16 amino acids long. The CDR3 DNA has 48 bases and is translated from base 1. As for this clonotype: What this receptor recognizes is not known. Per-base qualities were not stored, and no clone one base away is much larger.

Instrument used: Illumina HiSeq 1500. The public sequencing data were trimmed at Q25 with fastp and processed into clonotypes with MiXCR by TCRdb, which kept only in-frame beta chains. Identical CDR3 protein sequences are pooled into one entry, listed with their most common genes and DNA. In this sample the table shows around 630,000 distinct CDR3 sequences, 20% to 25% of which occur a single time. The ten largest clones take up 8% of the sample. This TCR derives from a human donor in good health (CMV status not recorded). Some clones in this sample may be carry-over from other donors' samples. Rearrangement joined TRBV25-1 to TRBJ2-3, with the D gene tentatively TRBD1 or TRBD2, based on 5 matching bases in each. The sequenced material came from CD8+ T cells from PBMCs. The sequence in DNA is TGTGCCAGCAGTGAGACGAGGGGCCACGACACAGATACGCAGTATTTT. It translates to CASSETRGHDTDTQYF.